Each of the 13 T cell receptor beta chains below was sequenced from the same sample in a study of T cells in Graves' hyperthyroidism and ophthalmopathy. Authors of the study amplified TCR beta CDR3 regions from RNA transcripts. The primer set for the first-round RT-PCR of the TCR CDR3 was HTBI. One entry per CDR3 protein results from TCRdb running MiXCR on the multiplex PCR reads. This table holds fewer than 750,000 distinct CDR3 sequences, around 15% found once. Sample: blood. All receptors come from a middle-aged woman with Graves' ophthalmopathy.

This clonotype was picked up many times. The chain links TRBV12-3 or TRBV12-4 to TRBJ1-5; D perhaps matches TRBD1 (5 bases). V lost 8 bases, J lost 7 bases, and 12 bases lay in between. The CDR3 spans 12 residues. This chain's CDR3 is CASRAGDQPQHF. CDR3 sequence (DNA): TGTGCCAGCCGGGCGGGGGACCAGCCCCAGCATTTT.

There are many counts of this clonotype. At one end, the junction sequence differs from germline, possibly due to a read error. The rearrangement joins TRBV11-3 to TRBJ2-2, with 7 bases fitting TRBD1. The CDR3 has 12 amino acids. Germline V lookup: CDR1 SGHNT, CDR2 YENEEA. The CDR3 nucleotides read TGTGCCAGCAGCTGGGCCGCAGGGGGGCTGTTTTTT. Translating gives CASSWAAGGLFF.

This clonotype has ten or more counts. The chain recombines TRBV4-1 with TRBJ1-1; D gene uncertain. Germline V gene sequence: CDR1 MGHRA, CDR2 YSYEKL. Trimming cost V 1 base and J 1 base, with 7 bases left between them. The CDR3 extends over 14 amino acids. The CDR3 spells CASSQVIKNTEAFF. The CDR3 region has the DNA TGCGCCAGCAGCCAAGTGATCAAGAACACTGAAGCTTTCTTT.

This clonotype has ten or more counts. The J gene is TRBJ2-1, the V gene TRBV7-9; 8 bases line up with TRBD2. V gave up 5 bases and J gave up 1 base; unmatched junction bases: 10. The germline V gene encodes CDR1 SEHNR and CDR2 FQNEAQ (reference sequence). This CDR3 is 17 amino acids long. CDR3 region: CASSLRSAGGSYNEQFF. The CDR3 bases are TGTGCCAGCAGCCTACGGTCTGCGGGAGGTTCCTACAATGAGCAGTTCTTC.

The chain is built from TRBV11-2 and TRBJ1-1; no clear D gene. With 3 bases removed from V and 2 bases from J, the gap between germline ends came to 4 bases. Germline V gene lookup returns CDR1 SGHAT and CDR2 FQNNGV. The CDR3 is 12 amino acids. CDR3 sequence (DNA): TGTGCCAGCAGCTTCCCCAACACTGAAGCTTTCTTT. Encoded protein: CASSFPNTEAFF.

Ten or more counts support this clonotype. This chain links TRBV20-1 with TRBJ2-7, with 7 bases matching TRBD1. The CDR3 is made up of 13 amino acids. The V gene end was trimmed by 5 bases and the J gene end by 2 bases; junction bases not matched to a gene: 6. Per the germline V gene, CDR1 is DFQATT and CDR2 is SNEGSKA (reference sequence). The CDR3 here is CSAQPGQTYEQYF. The CDR3 DNA is TGCAGTGCTCAACCGGGACAGACCTACGAGCAGTACTTC.

There are a few counts of this clonotype. The genes are TRBV7-9 and TRBJ1-2; no firm D call. The CDR3 is 14 residues long. The germline gives CDR1 SEHNR, CDR2 FQNEAQ (reference sequence). Trimming cost V 5 bases and J 4 bases, with 14 bases left between them. The CDR3 loop is CASSDSRMSYGYTF. DNA for the CDR3: TGTGCCAGCAGCGATTCCCGCATGAGCTATGGCTACACCTTC.

The genes are TRBV24-1 and TRBJ2-5; 8 bases agree with TRBD2. This CDR3 contains 16 residues. With V trimmed by 1 base and J by 4 bases, 7 bases remained unmatched. Germline-derived CDR1 and CDR2 are KGHDR and SFDVKD. The DNA for the CDR3 is TGTGCCACCAGTGATTTTAGGCGGGGGGCCAGAGAGACCCAGTACTTC. Translating gives CATSDFRRGARETQYF.

This clonotype was recorded a few times. CDR3 nucleotides: TGTGCCAGCAGCCAAGAGCAGGGCTACGAGCAGTACTTC. Protein: CASSQEQGYEQYF. The rearrangement uses TRBV6-1 and TRBJ2-7; D is perhaps TRBD1 (5 bases). V was shortened by 6 bases and J by 3 bases, with 12 bases between the two germline ends. The CDR3 spans 13 residues. Germline values: CDR1 MNHNS, CDR2 SASEGT.

The chain uses TRBV28 and TRBJ2-3; TRBD2 might be the D (6 bases). Between the trimmed V and J ends, which lost 2 bases and 3 bases, there was a span of 18 bases. The germline CDR1 and CDR2 sequences are MDHEN and SYDVKM. The CDR3 contains 17 residues. CDR3 DNA: TGTGCCAGCAGTTTAATAGGAGTAGCGGACCTGACAGATACGCAGTATTTT. Translated: CASSLIGVADLTDTQYF. The full variable domain, with the rest looked up from reference TRBV28 and TRBJ2-3, is DVKVTQSSRYLVKRTGEKVFLECVQDMDHENMFWYRQDPGLGLRLIYFSYDVKMKEKGDIPEGYSVSREKKERFSLILESASTNQTSMYLCASSLIGVADLTDTQYFGPGTRLTVL.

This clonotype has a handful of counts. The chain combines TRBV5-1 with TRBJ2-7; no definite D call. Germline CDR1 reads SGHRS; CDR2 reads YFSETQ. V was clipped by 4 bases and J by 5 bases, with 22 bases between them. The CDR3 loop spans 16 amino acids. CDR3 loop: CASSPQSPGRFHEQYF. The CDR3 region has the DNA TGCGCCAGCAGCCCACAATCGCCTGGGCGGTTCCACGAGCAGTACTTC.

This clonotype was counted ten times or more. V and J are TRBV11-2 and TRBJ2-2; 11 nucleotides match TRBD2. Losses at the gene ends were 1 base for V and 3 bases for J; bases not matched to a gene: 1. Germline V gene data show CDR1 as SGHAT and CDR2 as FQNNGV. The CDR3 runs to 16 residues. CDR3 residues: CASSLVAGGDTGELFF. In DNA, the CDR3 is TGTGCCAGCAGCTTAGTAGCGGGGGGGGACACCGGGGAGCTGTTTTTT.

This clonotype was detected many times. The chain combines TRBV6-1 with TRBJ2-7; D is tentatively TRBD1 or TRBD2 (5 bases each). From germline, CDR1 is MNHNS and CDR2 SASEGT. The CDR3 has 15 residues. The germline V and J ends were trimmed by 10 bases and 0 bases, with 19 bases remaining between them. The CDR3 DNA sequence: TGTGCCACCCCGGGGCGGGCGGACAACTCCTACGAGCAGTACTTC. Translation: CATPGRADNSYEQYF.